What follows are 22 T cell receptor beta chains derived from one specimen sequenced in a study of cytomegalovirus exposure and HLA in healthy donors. Primers for the PCR totalled 60 Vbeta and 13 Jbeta. Sequencing was performed with immunoSEQ multiplex PCR; in TCRdb, only in-frame clones are kept and a portion is missing. The sample comprises more than 130,000 clones, around three quarters of which are singletons, and 2.2% rests with the top ten. What was sequenced was PBMCs. These receptors were taken from a young man in good health and CMV-seronegative.

The V call is TRBV5-4, the J call TRBJ1-2; TRBD1 matches at 8 bases. The CDR3 loop spans 14 amino acids. CDR1 SGHNT and CDR2 YYREEE come from the germline V gene (reference sequence). V gave up 3 bases and J gave up 9 bases; unmatched junction bases: 10. The CDR3 region has the DNA TGTGCCAGCAGCTATCGGGACAGGATCCTCCGCTACACCTTC. Translating it yields CASSYRDRILRYTF.

This clone was seen only a few times. The chain carries TRBV5-1 and TRBJ2-5, with D unresolved. Germline lookup yields CDR1 SGHRS and CDR2 YFSETQ. This CDR3 has 13 amino acids. Between the trimmed V and J ends, which lost 2 bases and 6 bases, there was a span of 11 bases. The CDR3 DNA sequence: TGCGCCAGCAGCTTCGACATGGAAAAGACCCAGTACTTC. Translating gives CASSFDMEKTQYF. Complete variable domain (other parts from reference TRBV5-1 and TRBJ2-5): KAGVTQTPRYLIKTRGQQVTLSCSPISGHRSVSWYQQTPGQGLQFLFEYFSETQRNKGNFPGRFSGRQFSNSRSEMNVSTLELGDSALYLCASSFDMEKTQYFGPGTRLLVL.

V usage is TRBV5-1 and J usage is TRBJ2-5; 7 bases are shared with TRBD2. The CDR3 has 14 residues. Germline values: CDR1 SGHRS, CDR2 YFSETQ. V lost 2 bases and J lost 5; bases outside the gene matches: 6. The CDR3 here is CASSFGTTGETQYF. DNA of the CDR3: TGCGCCAGCAGCTTCGGGACTACCGGCGAGACCCAGTACTTC.

CDR3 bases: TGTGCCAGCAGCCCCAAGGGACTAGCGACAGATACGCAGTATTTT. This encodes CASSPKGLATDTQYF. The chain has TRBV11-2 and TRBJ2-3; 10 bases are a match to TRBD2. Trimming at V came to 5 bases and at J to 3 bases, leaving 5 bases not matched to a gene. The V gene's germline CDR1 is SGHAT and CDR2 FQNNGV. CDR3 length equals 15 residues.

The chain employs TRBV18 and TRBJ2-7, with TRBD2 identical over 7 bases. From germline, CDR1 is KGHSH and CDR2 LQKENI. The CDR3 is 13 amino acids. V shed 0 bases, J shed 8 bases, and the junction held 4 bases outside the gene matches. CDR3 sequence reads: CASSPPMSGKQYF. DNA of the CDR3: TGTGCCAGCTCACCACCGATGAGCGGGAAGCAGTACTTC.

This clone showed up just a few times. The chain carries TRBV6-4 and TRBJ2-6; 9 positions match TRBD1. V shed 4 bases and J 3 bases; nucleotides not matched to a gene: 4. The germline CDR1 and CDR2 sequences are MRHNA and SNTAGT. The CDR3 loop spans 16 amino acids. CDR3 protein: CASSGQGGDGANVLTF. CDR3 in DNA: TGTGCCAGCAGTGGACAGGGGGGCGATGGGGCCAACGTCCTGACTTTC.

This clone has only a few counts. The gene calls are TRBV5-8 and TRBJ2-2; D is undetermined. Trimming removed 2 bases from V and 4 bases from J, with 6 bases in between. Germline V gene sequence: CDR1 SGHTS, CDR2 YDEGEE. The CDR3 totals 13 residues. CDR3 DNA sequence: TGTGCCAGCAGCTTCCGAGTCACCGGGGAGCTGTTTTTT. Encoded protein: CASSFRVTGELFF.

This clone was counted only a few times. V gene TRBV6-6 combines with J gene TRBJ1-3; weak D call: TRBD1 (5 bases). The CDR3 covers 15 residues. Trimming cost V 6 bases and J 2 bases, with 14 bases left between them. Germline V gives CDR1 MNHNY, CDR2 SVGAGI (reference sequence). CDR3 coding DNA: TGTGCCAGCAGGGAACAGGTTGGAACTGGAAACACCATATATTTT. This gives the protein CASREQVGTGNTIYF.

This clone was seen a handful of times. A much larger clone differs from this one at a single base, so this may be a read error. In the same sample, other DNA sequences code for this CDR3. The chain combines TRBV7-9 with TRBJ2-7, with a possible D match to TRBD1 (6 bases). Germline V gives CDR1 SEHNR, CDR2 FQNEAQ (reference sequence). The CDR3 has 13 residues. Here the CDR3 DNA reads TGTTCCAGCAGCTTGGACAGTTCCTACGAGCAGTACTTC. Protein product: CSSSLDSSYEQYF.

The chain uses TRBV5-1 and TRBJ2-5, with 7 nucleotides matching TRBD1. Germline trimming cut 3 bases from V and 5 bases from J; bases unmatched to any gene: 7. Germline CDR1 SGHRS, CDR2 YFSETQ. This CDR3 is 14 amino acids long. CDR3 DNA sequence: TGCGCCAGCAGCTCGACAGGGTCGGGCGAGACCCAGTACTTC. Translating it yields CASSSTGSGETQYF.

Details on this clone: Other DNA variants within this sample encode the same CDR3. The chain links TRBV18 to TRBJ1-1; the match to TRBD1 covers 7 bases. After removal of 6 bases from V and 1 base from J, the junction contained 2 bases not matched to a gene. The CDR3 runs to 13 residues. Germline CDR1 and CDR2: KGHSH and LQKENI. The CDR3 nucleotides are TGTGCCAGCTCGAGGGACAGGAACACTGAAGCTTTCTTT. Translating it yields CASSRDRNTEAFF. The complete variable domain, with remaining parts taken from reference TRBV18 and TRBJ1-1, reads NAGVMQNPRHLVRRRGQEARLRCSPMKGHSHVYWYRQLPEEGLKFMVYLQKENIIDESGMPKERFSAEFPKEGPSILRIQQVVRGDSAAYFCASSRDRNTEAFFGQGTRLTVV.

This clone was seen just once. The chain employs TRBV4-1 and TRBJ1-1; D remains ambiguous. Germline V gives CDR1 MGHRA, CDR2 YSYEKL. This CDR3 has 13 amino acids. The V end was cut by 2 bases, the J end by 4 bases, with 8 bases between. CDR3 loop: CASSQFEGTEAFF. Here the CDR3 DNA reads TGCGCCAGCAGCCAATTCGAGGGCACTGAAGCTTTCTTT.

The CDR3 region has the DNA TGTGCCAGCAGCCGCCGGGACAGGGATTCACCCCTCCACTTT. Amino acid sequence: CASSRRDRDSPLHF. V gene TRBV6-5 combines with J gene TRBJ1-6, with 9 bases aligning to TRBD1. Germline-derived CDR1 and CDR2 are MNHEY and SVGAGI. The CDR3 is made up of 14 amino acids. The V and J ends lost 6 bases and 8 bases, in that order; junction bases with no gene match: 5.

J is TRBJ1-3 and V is TRBV28; D perhaps matches TRBD1 (5 bases). The CDR3 is 16 amino acids. Trimming took 4 bases from V and 4 from J, leaving 17 bases between them. The germline V gene has CDR1 MDHEN and CDR2 SYDVKM. CDR3 sequence reads: CASSSTLRVRGNTIYF. CDR3 nucleotide sequence: TGTGCCAGCAGTTCAACGCTCAGGGTACGGGGAAACACCATATATTTT.

V and J are TRBV30 and TRBJ2-5; 9 positions match TRBD2. The germline V gene encodes CDR1 GTSNPN and CDR2 SVGIG (reference sequence). This CDR3 has 16 amino acids. The J segment lost 4 bases and the V segment lost 5 bases, leaving 14 bases of the junction unmatched. CDR3 nucleotide sequence: TGTGCCTGGGCCCGAGGGCTAGCGGGAAACGCAGAGACCCAGTACTTC. This codes for CAWARGLAGNAETQYF. Using reference TRBV30 and TRBJ2-5 for the parts outside the CDR3, the full variable domain is SQTIHQWPATLVQPVGSPLSLECTVEGTSNPNLYWYRQAAGRGLQLLFYSVGIGQISSEVPQNLSASRPQDRQFILSSKKLLLSDSGFYLCAWARGLAGNAETQYFGPGTRLLVL.

The genes are TRBV18 and TRBJ2-5, with 7 positions matching TRBD1. The CDR3 contains 13 residues. CDR1 and CDR2 from the germline V gene are KGHSH and LQKENI. V lost 1 base, J lost 5 bases, and 1 base stayed unmatched. CDR3 region: CASSPQGAETQYF. The CDR3 DNA is TGTGCCAGCTCACCACAGGGGGCGGAGACCCAGTACTTC.

The chain combines TRBV9 with TRBJ2-3; 10 bases agree with TRBD2. After removal of 0 bases from V and 4 bases from J, the junction contained 5 bases not matched to a gene. The CDR3 consists of 16 residues. Germline V gene lookup returns CDR1 SGDLS and CDR2 YYNGEE. Here the CDR3 reads CASSVVPSGSPDTQYF. The CDR3 DNA reads as TGTGCCAGCAGCGTAGTTCCTAGCGGGAGCCCAGATACGCAGTATTTT.

The chain joins TRBV18 to TRBJ2-7; D gene unclear. V lost 5 bases and J lost 3, with 8 bases in between. The CDR3 is 12 residues long. CDR1 is KGHSH and CDR2 is LQKENI in the germline V gene. The CDR3 DNA reads as TGTGCCAGCTCAGATTCCAGCTACGAGCAGTACTTC. This translates into CASSDSSYEQYF.

This clone showed up just a few times. This sequence joins TRBV6-5 and TRBJ2-3; weak D call: TRBD1 (6 bases). The germline V gene encodes CDR1 MNHEY and CDR2 SVGAGI. The V end lost 5 bases, the J end lost 4 bases, and 16 bases lay between the germline ends. This CDR3 comprises 15 residues. CDR3 in amino acids: CASSPLLPGADTQYF. For the CDR3, the DNA is TGTGCCAGCAGTCCCCTACTCCCAGGGGCAGATACGCAGTATTTT.

The V call is TRBV5-1, the J call TRBJ2-7; 8 bases are a match to TRBD1. J lost 6 bases, V lost 4 bases, and 6 bases had no gene match. This CDR3 contains 13 residues. Germline lookup yields CDR1 SGHRS and CDR2 YFSETQ. As DNA, the CDR3 is TGCGCCAGCAGCCCGAGACAGGGGATCGAGCAGTACTTC. It translates to CASSPRQGIEQYF. The full variable domain, in which reference TRBV5-1 and TRBJ2-7 provide the parts outside the CDR3, is KAGVTQTPRYLIKTRGQQVTLSCSPISGHRSVSWYQQTPGQGLQFLFEYFSETQRNKGNFPGRFSGRQFSNSRSEMNVSTLELGDSALYLCASSPRQGIEQYFGPGTRLTVT.

V and J are TRBV5-1 and TRBJ1-6, with D possibly TRBD1 on 5 matching bases. The germline CDR1 and CDR2 sequences are SGHRS and YFSETQ. Trimming stripped 0 bases from V and 5 bases from J, with 12 bases between. The CDR3 is 16 amino acids. This CDR3 reads CASSLVTGQNNSPLHF. In DNA form, the CDR3 reads TGCGCCAGCAGCTTGGTCACAGGCCAAAATAATTCACCCCTCCACTTT.

The rearrangement joins TRBV5-4 to TRBJ1-2, with 9 positions matching TRBD1. The CDR3 has 13 residues. CDR1 is SGHNT, CDR2 YYREEE, per germline (reference sequence). V dropped 3 bases and J dropped 6; count of bases not matched to a gene: 3. The CDR3 region has the DNA TGTGCCAGCAGCTCCGGGACAGGGAATGGCTACACCTTC. Protein product: CASSSGTGNGYTF.